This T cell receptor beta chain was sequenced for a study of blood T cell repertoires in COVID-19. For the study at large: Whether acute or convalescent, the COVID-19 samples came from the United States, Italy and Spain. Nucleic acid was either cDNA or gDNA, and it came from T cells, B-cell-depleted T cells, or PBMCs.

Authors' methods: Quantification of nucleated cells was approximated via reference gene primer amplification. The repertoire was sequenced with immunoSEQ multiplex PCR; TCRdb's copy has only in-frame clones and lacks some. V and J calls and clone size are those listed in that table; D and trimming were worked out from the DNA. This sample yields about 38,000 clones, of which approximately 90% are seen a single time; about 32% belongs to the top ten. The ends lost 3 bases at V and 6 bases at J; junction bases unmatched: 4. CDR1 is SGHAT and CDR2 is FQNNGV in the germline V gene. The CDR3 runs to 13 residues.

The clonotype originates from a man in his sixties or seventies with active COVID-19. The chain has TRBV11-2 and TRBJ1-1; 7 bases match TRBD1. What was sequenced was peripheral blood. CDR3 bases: TGTGCCAGCAGCTTCAACAGGGGCGCTGAAGCTTTCTTT. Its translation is CASSFNRGAEAFF.